This passage covers 31 T cell receptor beta chains from one sample sequenced in a study of Tregs in tolerant kidney transplant recipients. Here immunoSEQ multiplex PCR was the method, and the copy in TCRdb shows in-frame clones only, minus some. The sample shows just over 15,000 clones, over 85% of them seen only once. Material for sequencing was CD8+ T cells from blood. These TCRs come from a human donor in good health.

V usage is TRBV7-8 and J usage is TRBJ1-2, with 9 bases lining up with TRBD1. Germline lookup yields CDR1 SGHVS and CDR2 FQNEAQ. This CDR3 has 15 amino acids. The junction had 8 bases not matched to a gene; V was cut back by 5 bases and J by 4 bases. The CDR3 loop reads CASSEGQGGLYGYTF. The CDR3 bases are TGTGCCAGCAGCGAGGGACAGGGTGGACTCTATGGCTACACCTTC.

J is TRBJ2-7 and V is TRBV19; D assignment may be TRBD1 or TRBD2 (5 bases each). The CDR3 extends over 10 amino acids. Germline CDR1 reads LNHDA; CDR2 reads SQIVND (reference sequence). V lost 6 bases and J lost 5, with 5 bases in between. DNA of the CDR3: TGTGCCAGTAGGGGGGACGAGCAGTACTTC. This encodes CASRGDEQYF.

The chain joins TRBV27 to TRBJ2-3, with 8 bases lining up with TRBD2. CDR3 length: 12 residues. J lost 8 bases, V lost 3 bases, and 1 base had no gene match. The germline CDR1 and CDR2 sequences are MNHEY and SMNVEV (reference sequence). CDR3 sequence reads: CASSFGGGTQYF. The CDR3 DNA follows: TGTGCCAGCAGTTTCGGGGGGGGTACGCAGTATTTT.

This clone is medium-sized in the sample. This chain connects TRBV6-4 to TRBJ2-1; 11 nucleotides agree with TRBD2. The V and J ends lost 8 bases and 7 bases, in that order; junction bases with no gene match: 10. The germline gives CDR1 MRHNA, CDR2 SNTAGT. The CDR3 consists of 15 residues. CDR3 in amino acids: CASSKLAGEENEQFF. The DNA of the CDR3 is TGTGCCAGCTCGAAACTAGCGGGAGAAGAAAATGAGCAGTTCTTC.

The genes are TRBV6-5 and TRBJ2-1; 11 bases fit TRBD2. Germline V CDR1 and CDR2: MNHEY, SVGAGI. The V segment lost 8 bases and the J segment 3 bases; nucleotides outside the gene matches: 9. This CDR3 has 16 amino acids. The chain's CDR3 is CASGLAGGDGYNEQFF. DNA for the CDR3: TGTGCCAGCGGTTTAGCGGGAGGGGACGGCTACAATGAGCAGTTCTTC.

The J gene is TRBJ2-7, the V gene TRBV6-5; D perhaps matches TRBD2 (5 bases). The CDR3 consists of 14 residues. V lost 4 bases and J 2 bases, leaving 12 bases between the germline ends. The germline CDR1 and CDR2 sequences are MNHEY and SVGAGI. CDR3 DNA sequence: TGTGCCAGCAGTTCATACACGGGGACCTACGAGCAGTACTTC. Translated, it gives CASSSYTGTYEQYF.

The chain employs TRBV4-3 and TRBJ2-7; 8 bases align to TRBD1. The CDR3 sequence is 15 residues long. The V gene's germline CDR1 is LGHNA and CDR2 YSLEER. V lost 0 bases, J lost 3 bases, and 4 bases stayed unmatched. CDR3 coding DNA: TGCGCCAGCAGCCAAGAAGGGACAGGATTCTACGAGCAGTACTTC. It codes for CASSQEGTGFYEQYF.

This clone showed up just once. The CDR3, as DNA: TGCGCCAGCAGCTTGCTAGGAGGGGTTGCAGATACGCAGTATTTT. This encodes CASSLLGGVADTQYF. The chain employs TRBV5-1 and TRBJ2-3, with D perhaps TRBD2 (6 bases). This CDR3 region has 15 residues. V shed 1 base and J shed 4 bases, with 13 bases lying between them. Germline lookup yields CDR1 SGHRS and CDR2 YFSETQ. Full variable domain (missing parts from reference TRBV5-1 and TRBJ2-3): KAGVTQTPRYLIKTRGQQVTLSCSPISGHRSVSWYQQTPGQGLQFLFEYFSETQRNKGNFPGRFSGRQFSNSRSEMNVSTLELGDSALYLCASSLLGGVADTQYFGPGTRLTVL.

The chain joins TRBV27 to TRBJ1-2; maybe TRBD1 (6 bases). Germline loops: CDR1 MNHEY, CDR2 SMNVEV (reference sequence). Between the trimmed V and J ends, which lost 2 bases and 7 bases, there was a span of 14 bases. This CDR3 contains 14 residues. CDR3 nucleotides: TGTGCCAGCAGTTTAGGGGGGGGACACGGTGGCTACACCTTC. This sequence encodes CASSLGGGHGGYTF.

The rearrangement joins TRBV11-2 to TRBJ2-7; no clear D. Germline lookup yields CDR1 SGHAT and CDR2 FQNNGV. The ends were cut back, 0 bases at V and 2 bases at J, with 11 bases in the middle. The CDR3 covers 15 residues. The CDR3 loop is CASSLEYGAAYEQYF. CDR3 bases: TGTGCCAGCAGCTTAGAATATGGAGCCGCCTACGAGCAGTACTTC.

This rearrangement joins TRBV30 to TRBJ1-1; D is ambiguous. CDR3 size: 12 residues. The germline V and J ends were trimmed by 4 bases and 0 bases, with 6 bases remaining between them. Germline V gene lookup returns CDR1 GTSNPN and CDR2 SVGIG (reference sequence). The CDR3, as DNA: TGTGCCTGGACGGAAATGAACACTGAAGCTTTCTTT. It is translated as CAWTEMNTEAFF.

The rearrangement joins TRBV6-5 to TRBJ1-1; D gene ambiguous. Trimming stripped 6 bases from V and 4 bases from J, with 6 bases between. Germline V lookup: CDR1 MNHEY, CDR2 SVGAGI. This CDR3 has 11 residues. The DNA of the CDR3 is TGTGCCAGCAGGTGGGGCACTGAAGCTTTCTTT. This encodes CASRWGTEAFF.

V and J are TRBV6-4 and TRBJ2-5; unclear D gene. CDR3 size: 11 residues. Germline assignment: CDR1 MRHNA and CDR2 SNTAGT. Between the trimmed V and J ends, which lost 2 bases and 9 bases, there was a span of 7 bases. The CDR3 DNA reads as TGTGCCAGCAGTGACCTCGTGGCCCAGTACTTC. This codes for CASSDLVAQYF.

The gene calls are TRBV2 and TRBJ1-2; 8 nucleotides agree with TRBD1. CDR3 length: 13 residues. The junction had 5 bases not matched to a gene; V was cut back by 7 bases and J by 4 bases. Germline V gene sequence: CDR1 SNHLY, CDR2 FYNNEI. The CDR3: CASMDRVSYGYTF. DNA for the CDR3: TGTGCCAGCATGGACAGGGTGTCCTATGGCTACACCTTC.

The rearrangement joins TRBV7-8 to TRBJ2-1, with unresolved D. The CDR3 is 13 residues long. Germline V gene sequence: CDR1 SGHVS, CDR2 FQNEAQ. V lost 0 bases to trimming and J lost 8 bases, with 8 bases between them. The CDR3 DNA sequence: TGTGCCAGCAGCTTAGCGGCTTTGTATGAGCAGTTCTTC. It translates to CASSLAALYEQFF. The complete variable domain, with remaining parts taken from reference TRBV7-8 and TRBJ2-1, reads GAGVSQSPRYKVAKRGQDVALRCDPISGHVSLFWYQQALGQGPEFLTYFQNEAQLDKSGLPSDRFFAERPEGSVSTLKIQRTQQEDSAVYLCASSLAALYEQFFGPGTRLTVL.

The chain carries TRBV14 and TRBJ2-1; no clear D. The CDR3 is 11 residues long. Per germline, CDR1 SGHDN and CDR2 FVKESK. Trimming cost V 1 base and J 8 bases, with 3 bases left between them. Written as DNA, the CDR3 is TGTGCCAGCAGCCAAGGCTATGAGCAGTTCTTC. Its protein is CASSQGYEQFF.

The chain joins TRBV30 to TRBJ2-3; 8 nucleotides align to TRBD1. The CDR3 contains 14 residues. Germline loops: CDR1 GTSNPN, CDR2 SVGIG (reference sequence). V lost 1 base and J lost 2; bases outside the gene matches: 2. The CDR3 spells CAWSGTGITDTQYF. CDR3 coding DNA: TGTGCCTGGAGTGGGACAGGGATCACAGATACGCAGTATTTT. The full variable domain, in which reference TRBV30 and TRBJ2-3 provide the parts outside the CDR3, is SQTIHQWPATLVQPVGSPLSLECTVEGTSNPNLYWYRQAAGRGLQLLFYSVGIGQISSEVPQNLSASRPQDRQFILSSKKLLLSDSGFYLCAWSGTGITDTQYFGPGTRLTVL.

The chain joins TRBV6-5 to TRBJ1-1; no reliable D call. The V and J ends lost 3 bases and 1 base respectively, with 6 bases between them. The CDR3 loop spans 13 amino acids. Germline loops: CDR1 MNHEY, CDR2 SVGAGI. CDR3 amino acids: CASSYGRNTEAFF. As DNA, the CDR3 is TGTGCCAGCAGTTATGGAAGGAACACTGAAGCTTTCTTT.

The chain carries TRBV23-1 and TRBJ1-4, with D possibly matching TRBD1 (6 bases). TRBV23-1 is given ORF status, its function remaining uncertain. Trimming took off 1 base at V and 4 bases at J, with 13 bases between the two ends. The CDR3 covers 16 residues. The CDR3 spells CASSQYREGHNEKLFF. CDR3 coding DNA: TGCGCCAGCAGTCAATACAGGGAGGGCCATAATGAAAAACTGTTTTTT.

This chain uses TRBV19 with TRBJ2-7; D gene uncertain. The germline CDR1 and CDR2 sequences are LNHDA and SQIVND (reference sequence). Trimming cost V 6 bases and J 1 base, with 16 bases left between them. This CDR3 is built from 15 residues. CDR3 region: CASSPILRPSYEQYF. CDR3 bases: TGTGCCAGTAGCCCTATACTGCGCCCATCCTACGAGCAGTACTTC.

The chain carries TRBV7-6 and TRBJ2-5; a possible D gene is TRBD2 (6 bases). The V end was cut by 4 bases, the J end by 9 bases, with 21 bases between. The CDR3 consists of 15 residues. The germline V gene encodes CDR1 SGHVS and CDR2 FNYEAQ. The CDR3 region has the DNA TGTGCCAGCAGCTCTCCCGGGAGCGCTCTGGGTGCCCAGTACTTC. This translates into CASSSPGSALGAQYF.

This clone is a singleton in its sample. The chain uses TRBV2 and TRBJ2-7; D unresolved. Per germline, CDR1 SNHLY and CDR2 FYNNEI. V was cut by 6 bases and J by 4 bases, with 16 bases left in between. This CDR3 is built from 14 residues. The CDR3 DNA follows: TGTGCCAGCAGGCTCCGGCAGGCTATTTACGAGCAGTACTTC. Its protein is CASRLRQAIYEQYF.

The J gene is TRBJ1-1, the V gene TRBV4-1, with D tentatively TRBD1 (5 bases). This CDR3 is built from 13 residues. From germline, CDR1 is MGHRA and CDR2 YSYEKL. V lost 3 bases, J lost 6 bases, and 11 bases lay in between. The DNA for the CDR3 is TGCGCCAGCAGCCACCCAGGGAGCGCTGAAGCTTTCTTT. Amino acids: CASSHPGSAEAFF.

V and J are TRBV5-6 and TRBJ1-1, with D hard to call. The germline CDR1 and CDR2 sequences are SGHDT and YYEEEE. The CDR3 loop spans 12 amino acids. V was shortened by 0 bases and J by 8 bases, with 8 bases between the two germline ends. CDR3 sequence reads: CASSLGRLEAFF. CDR3 sequence (DNA): TGTGCCAGCAGCTTGGGCAGGTTAGAAGCTTTCTTT.

The J gene is TRBJ1-2, the V gene TRBV27; no clear D. V lost 0 bases and J lost 3, with 11 bases in between. Germline V gene data show CDR1 as MNHEY and CDR2 as SMNVEV (reference sequence). This CDR3 is built from 15 residues. The CDR3 nucleotides read TGTGCCAGCAGTTTATCTACGGGCGAGGACTATGGCTACACCTTC. Translated, it gives CASSLSTGEDYGYTF.

This rearrangement joins TRBV9 to TRBJ1-5, with TRBD1 as a possible D gene (6 bases). Germline values: CDR1 SGDLS, CDR2 YYNGEE. The CDR3 is made up of 16 amino acids. V shed 3 bases and J shed 4 bases, with 17 bases lying between them. In DNA form, the CDR3 reads TGTGCCAGCAGCGAAGGAAGGGGGGGGGCGAATCAGCCCCAGCATTTT. Its translation: CASSEGRGGANQPQHF.

The chain carries TRBV4-3 and TRBJ1-1, with D perhaps TRBD1 (6 bases). The CDR3 totals 13 residues. Germline CDR1 LGHNA, CDR2 YSLEER. V was trimmed by 1 base and J by 8 bases, leaving 11 bases between them. This CDR3 reads CASSQGQGREAFF. CDR3 nucleotide sequence: TGCGCCAGCAGCCAAGGGCAGGGGAGAGAAGCTTTCTTT.

The V call is TRBV4-1, the J call TRBJ2-3; D remains unclear. CDR1 and CDR2 (germline): MGHRA, YSYEKL. The CDR3 consists of 16 residues. With 3 bases removed from V and 4 bases from J, the gap between germline ends came to 17 bases. This chain's CDR3 is CASSQRSVGPADTQYF. For the CDR3, the DNA is TGCGCCAGCAGCCAGCGCTCAGTCGGGCCCGCAGATACGCAGTATTTT.

The chain is built from TRBV6-1 and TRBJ1-1, with D possibly matching TRBD1 (5 bases). CDR1 MNHNS and CDR2 SASEGT come from the germline V gene. Trimming took 10 bases from V and 7 from J, leaving 16 bases between them. The CDR3 contains 12 residues. The CDR3 nucleotides read TGTGCCACTACGGGGCCTCGGGGTGAAGCTTTCTTT. This codes for CATTGPRGEAFF.

The chain employs TRBV7-6 and TRBJ2-1; TRBD2 aligns across 16 bases. The CDR3 extends over 17 amino acids. Looked up from germline, CDR1 is SGHVS and CDR2 is FNYEAQ. After removal of 5 bases from V and 4 bases from J, the junction contained 5 bases not matched to a gene. Written as DNA, the CDR3 is TGTGCCAGCAGCGCTGGGACTAGCGGGGGGGCGTACAATGAGCAGTTCTTC. Translating it yields CASSAGTSGGAYNEQFF.

In the case of this clone: Lacking the conserved final phenylalanine or tryptophan, this CDR3 likely reflects a read error. The chain employs TRBV27 and TRBJ1-2; D might be TRBD1 (5 bases). V was clipped by 5 bases and J by 4 bases, with 20 bases between them. Per germline, CDR1 MNHEY and CDR2 SMNVEV (reference sequence). This CDR3 spans 16 amino acids. CDR3 sequence reads: CASSPLGEGSGYGYTL. In DNA form, the CDR3 reads TGTGCCAGCAGTCCCCTTGGGGAGGGGTCGGGCTATGGCTACACCCTC.